This T cell receptor (beta chain) was obtained from a study of spatial heterogeneity in lung cancer (dated by TCRdb to between 2018 and 2020). Regarding the research as a whole: Beta-chain transcripts were consistently detected in greater numbers than alpha-chain transcripts, which likely reflects a higher abundance of beta-chain transcripts. In tumor regions, TCR transcript counts showed a strong correlation with a T cell transcriptional module score from matched bulk RNA-seq. In the raw uncorrected reads, each unique combination of TCR and UMI appeared more than ten times on average. In non-small cell lung cancer, the study made a quantitative comparison of TCR alpha and beta repertoires among multiple tumor regions, matched nontumor lung and blood. Nonsynonymous mutation counts, determined by whole-exome sequencing of tumor tissue, were related to features of the TCR repertoire. Both alpha and beta chains were TCR-sequenced in samples taken at surgery, namely 220 tumor regions, around 64 matched nontumor lung samples and 56 PBMC samples. Points the paper makes about the study in general: The tumor nonsynonymous mutation count correlated with the number of expanded intratumoral alpha and beta TCRs. Confirming at a functional level the hypothesis that regional TCRs recognize regional mutations was considered to require additional single-cell paired TCR alpha and beta sequencing. Counts of ubiquitous and regional expanded TCRs were found to correlate with counts of ubiquitous and regional nonsynonymous mutations, respectively. Estimated TCR-seq coverage of tumor T cells was only 5.5% to 8% for alpha chains and around 13% for beta chains.

V and J are truncated by 0 bases and 3 bases respectively, leaving an intervening sequence of 8 bases. The germline V gene supplies CDR1 SGHTA and CDR2 FQGNSA. The CDR3 runs 14 residues from the cysteine to the phenylalanine. Only the CDR3 DNA stays, 42 bases, in frame from base 1. This clonotype occurred many times. No antigen is known for it. Base qualities are not recorded, but no much larger clone differs from it by a single base. The sample's time point label is to be understood as: sample taken at primary tumor resection. Samples were obtained from approximately 76 patients with early-stage, untreated non-small cell lung cancer from the lung TRACERx cohort. For TCR sequencing, whole RNA was extracted from tumor and nontumor lung tissue, or from cryopreserved PBMC samples, and no cell sorting was done. Patients were selected for TCR sequencing only if sufficient RNA was available from at least two tumor regions. Before being selected, tumor and adjacent nontumor lung specimens were reviewed by a lung pathologist.

The library was made by 5' RACE. Instrument used: NextSeq 500. The TCR library protocol attached a unique molecular identifier to each TCR cDNA molecule to allow correction of PCR and sequencing errors. Under the source paper's analysis protocol: TCR identification, UMI-based error correction and CDR3 extraction were all carried out with Decombinator tools. TCRs above a frequency of 2 per 1,000, corresponding to the top 1% of the tumor frequency distribution, were defined as expanded. Expanded tumor TCRs were classed as regional if statistically deemed absent (corrected P<0.05) from at least one tumor region, otherwise ubiquitous. Renyi diversity was calculated using the R vegan package after each repertoire was subsampled 100 times to 5,000 TCRs. CDR3 similarity networks were built from amino acid triplet string-kernel similarity, with CDR3s being connected when pairwise similarity was above 0.82. Using fastp trimming at Q25 and MiXCR clonotype assembly, TCRdb reanalyzed the public sequencing data and kept in-frame beta chains. Identical CDR3 proteins give one entry, which carries the most common genes and DNA. TCRdb's processing, not the authors' own work, is the source of the V and J calls. The sample table holds around 2,500 distinct CDR3 sequences, of which roughly 5.8% were seen once. The ten largest make up more than 15% of the sample.

This TCR was sampled from a male donor with early-stage non-small cell lung cancer. Sequenced here: lung tumor tissue, sampled at surgery. Recombination joined TRBV7-2 with TRBJ2-5; the D segment cannot be called with confidence. The nucleotides are TGTGCCAGCAGCTTAGCGGTCAGCGAAGAGACCCAGTACTTC. It translates as CASSLAVSEETQYF. Supplemented by the reference TRBV7-2 and TRBJ2-5 proteins around the CDR3, the complete variable domain is GAGVSQSPSNKVTEKGKDVELRCDPISGHTALYWYRQSLGQGLEFLIYFQGNSAPDKSGLPSDRFSAERTGGSVSTLTIQRTQQEDSAVYLCASSLAVSEETQYFGPGTRLLVL.